The 8 T cell receptor beta chains listed next were all sequenced from one sample in a study of blood T cell repertoires in COVID-19. TCRdb's table, derived via immunoSEQ multiplex PCR, lists solely in-frame clones and lacks some. The sample includes over 15,000 clones, about 81% of them seen just once. The sample taken for sequencing was peripheral blood. The receptors shown here come from a man aged 55-75 years with acute or convalescent COVID-19.

This clone is a singleton in its sample. The V gene is TRBV6-1, the J gene TRBJ2-7, with D possibly TRBD1 on 6 matching bases. The CDR3 consists of 14 residues. V lost 3 bases and J lost 2, with 11 bases in between. In germline, CDR1 is MNHNS, CDR2 SASEGT. This chain's CDR3 is CASSDKTGPYEQYF. The CDR3 region has the DNA TGTGCCAGCAGTGATAAGACAGGTCCCTACGAGCAGTACTTC.

The V and J genes are TRBV5-1 and TRBJ1-2, with D hard to call. Looked up from germline, CDR1 is SGHRS and CDR2 is YFSETQ. The CDR3 extends over 13 amino acids. Trimming removed 2 bases at V and 5 bases at J, with 10 bases between. This CDR3 reads CASSLIPHYGYTF. CDR3 bases: TGCGCCAGCAGCTTAATTCCCCATTATGGCTACACCTTC. The entire variable domain, with the rest obtained from reference TRBV5-1 and TRBJ1-2, is as follows: KAGVTQTPRYLIKTRGQQVTLSCSPISGHRSVSWYQQTPGQGLQFLFEYFSETQRNKGNFPGRFSGRQFSNSRSEMNVSTLELGDSALYLCASSLIPHYGYTFGSGTRLTVV.

Written as DNA, the CDR3 is TGTGCCACCAGCAGAGCCGGGATTTCGGGCACAGATACGCAGTATTTT. This gives the protein CATSRAGISGTDTQYF. The J gene is TRBJ2-3, the V gene TRBV15; D is possibly TRBD2 (5 bases). The germline V and J ends were trimmed by 1 base and 1 base, with 12 bases remaining between them. The CDR3 length is 16 residues. Germline CDR1 is LNHNV and CDR2 is YYDKDF (reference sequence).

The V gene is TRBV2, the J gene TRBJ2-1; perhaps TRBD1 as D (6 bases). Germline loops: CDR1 SNHLY, CDR2 FYNNEI. Trimming took off 4 bases at V and 5 bases at J, with 18 bases between the two ends. CDR3 size: 16 residues. The DNA of the CDR3 is TGTGCCAGCAGTGTTTCAGGGGTGCTGGCGCACAATGAGCAGTTCTTC. Its protein is CASSVSGVLAHNEQFF.

The chain employs TRBV2 and TRBJ2-5; TRBD1 matches 10 bases. The V and J ends lost 2 bases and 3 bases, in that order; junction bases with no gene match: 3. This CDR3 region has 15 residues. Germline V gene sequence: CDR1 SNHLY, CDR2 FYNNEI. CDR3 loop: CASSEIGTGEETQYF. In DNA, the CDR3 is TGTGCCAGCAGTGAAATCGGGACAGGGGAAGAGACCCAGTACTTC.

This clone was detected only a few times. The V gene is TRBV9, the J gene TRBJ2-7; perhaps TRBD1 as D (5 bases). V was cut by 3 bases and J by 0 bases, with 7 bases left in between. The CDR3 totals 13 residues. Per germline, CDR1 SGDLS and CDR2 YYNGEE. The CDR3 loop is CASSGQSSYEQYF. DNA for the CDR3: TGTGCCAGCAGCGGACAGTCCTCCTACGAGCAGTACTTC. Together with reference TRBV9 and TRBJ2-7, the CDR3 gives the full variable domain: DSGVTQTPKHLITATGQRVTLRCSPRSGDLSVYWYQQSLDQGLQFLIQYYNGEERAKGNILERFSAQQFPDLHSELNLSSLELGDSALYFCASSGQSSYEQYFGPGTRLTVT.

The V gene is TRBV18, the J gene TRBJ2-4, with 8 bases matching TRBD1. The ends lost 5 bases at V and 6 bases at J; junction bases unmatched: 6. There are 14 residues in the CDR3. The germline V gene encodes CDR1 KGHSH and CDR2 LQKENI. The CDR3 reads CASSISQGANIQYF. CDR3 coding DNA: TGTGCCAGCTCAATTTCGCAGGGGGCAAACATTCAGTACTTC.

This clone was seen a handful of times. This chain joins TRBV2 and TRBJ1-5; D gene ambiguous. CDR1 and CDR2 (germline): SNHLY, FYNNEI. The CDR3 length is 13 residues. Trimming left V 1 base short and J 6 bases short, with 7 bases between. CDR3: CASSEGPTQPQHF. The CDR3 nucleotides are TGTGCCAGCAGTGAAGGGCCAACTCAGCCCCAGCATTTT.